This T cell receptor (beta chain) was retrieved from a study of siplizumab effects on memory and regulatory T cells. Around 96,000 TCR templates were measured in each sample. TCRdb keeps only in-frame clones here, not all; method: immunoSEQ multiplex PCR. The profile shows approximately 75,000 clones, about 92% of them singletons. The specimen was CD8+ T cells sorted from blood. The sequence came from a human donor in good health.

The DNA for the CDR3 is TGTGCCAGTAGTCATTCGACACCGAGCTCCTACGAGCAGTACTTC. Protein sequence: CASSHSTPSSYEQYF. The rearrangement uses TRBV19 and TRBJ2-7, with D uncertain. The V gene lost 5 bases and the J gene lost 0 bases, with 14 bases spanning the gap. CDR1 is LNHDA, CDR2 SQIVND, per germline (reference sequence). The CDR3 is 15 residues long.